The sequence of this TCR beta chain was determined in a study of esophageal squamous cell carcinoma under preoperative chemotherapy. Overall study context: Samples included peripheral blood T cells as well as tumor-infiltrating lymphocytes. Study-level results: Paclitaxel-nedaplatin therapy caused immediate, substantial clonotype frequency changes. Peripheral T cells migrating into the tumor appeared to partly supply post-treatment tumor-infiltrating lymphocytes.

Each CDR3 protein gets one entry after TCRdb re-called the PCR reads with MiXCR. Of about 6,600 distinct CDR3 sequences listed, roughly 32% are singletons. With V trimmed by 1 base and J by 9 bases, 17 bases remained unmatched. This CDR3 region has 19 residues. Per the germline V gene, CDR1 is SGHVS and CDR2 is FNYEAQ. As to time point: before preoperative PTX-NDP chemotherapy. Preoperative chemotherapy with paclitaxel-nedaplatin was given to patients before surgery. Ten or more counts support this clonotype. The antigen is unknown. This receptor was taken from a human donor with esophageal squamous cell carcinoma. The donor label of this sample is uncertain. The sample was taken from a patient given preoperative chemotherapy. The V gene is TRBV7-6, the J gene TRBJ2-2, with TRBD2 matching over 10 bases. This CDR3 is CASSLGAGSGRAPGRELFF. The DNA of the CDR3 is TGTGCCAGCAGCTTAGGAGCCGGAAGCGGGAGGGCCCCCGGCCGGGAGCTGTTTTTT.